Below are 11 T cell receptor beta chains sequenced from a single sample in a study of T cells in Graves' hyperthyroidism and ophthalmopathy. Amplification of TCR beta CDR3 regions was performed using RNA transcripts as template. Initially, a first-round RT-PCR of the TCR CDR3 employed the HTBI primer set. TCRdb analysed the multiplex PCR reads with MiXCR anew, one entry per CDR3 protein. The top ten clones hold around 15% of a sample with around 340,000 distinct CDR3 sequences, 15% to 20% of them seen once. Material: blood. These receptors were obtained from a woman aged 40 to 55 with Graves' ophthalmopathy.

This clonotype was observed many times. The J gene is TRBJ1-1, the V gene TRBV25-1; tentative D call: TRBD1 (5 bases). Germline assignment: CDR1 MGHDK and CDR2 SYGVNS. Between the trimmed V and J ends, which lost 1 base and 3 bases, there was a span of 18 bases. CDR3 size: 17 residues. CDR3 bases: TGTGCCAGCAGTGAATGGGGAAGAGGGACTGCAGACACTGAAGCTTTCTTT. Amino acid sequence: CASSEWGRGTADTEAFF.

There are a few counts of this clonotype. The chain has TRBV3-1 and TRBJ1-1; D is unresolved. Trimming cost V 4 bases and J 9 bases, with 12 bases left between them. This CDR3 is built from 12 residues. CDR1 LGHDT and CDR2 YNNKEL come from the germline V gene (reference sequence). The CDR3 coding sequence is TGTGCCAGCAGCCGCGGCAGTCATCAAGCTTTCTTT. Translated, it gives CASSRGSHQAFF.

This clonotype appeared a few times. One end of the junction varies from germline; a read error may be responsible. The chain has TRBV6-1 and TRBJ2-1; 7 bases agree with TRBD2. Germline values: CDR1 MNHNS, CDR2 SASEGT. CDR3 length equals 11 residues. The DNA of the CDR3 is TGTGCCACCAGTAGCGGGAATGAGCAGTTCTTC. Translating it yields CATSSGNEQFF.

As concerns this clonotype: Without the conserved terminal phenylalanine or tryptophan, this CDR3 likely stems from a read error. The rearrangement uses TRBV6-1 and TRBJ2-2; D remains unclear. The CDR3 spans 11 residues. The V gene's germline CDR1 is MNHNS and CDR2 SASEGT. V lost 7 bases, J lost 6 bases, and 6 bases lay in between. This CDR3 is CASTEPGELFS. Written as DNA, the CDR3 is TGTGCCAGCACCGAGCCCGGGGAGCTGTTTTCT.

This rearrangement joins TRBV27 to TRBJ2-5; TRBD2 agrees at 12 bases. The V gene's germline CDR1 is MNHEY and CDR2 SMNVEV (reference sequence). The trim removed 4 bases at V and 5 bases at J, leaving 8 bases unmatched. CDR3 length: 16 residues. The CDR3 nucleotides read TGTGCCAGCAGTTACTCGACTAGCGGGAGTAGTGAGACCCAGTACTTC. Its protein is CASSYSTSGSSETQYF.

This clonotype was counted ten times or more. This chain connects TRBV7-6 to TRBJ1-1; the D is unclear. There are 14 residues in the CDR3. V lost 2 bases to trimming and J lost 5 bases, with 12 bases between them. Germline values: CDR1 SGHVS, CDR2 FNYEAQ. DNA of the CDR3: TGTGCCAGCAGCTTAAAGGGTACTGGAACTGAAGCTTTCTTT. Residues: CASSLKGTGTEAFF.

This clonotype was seen many times. The gene calls are TRBV27 and TRBJ1-1; 9 bases agree with TRBD1. J lost 12 bases, V lost 3 bases, and 14 bases had no gene match. The germline gives CDR1 MNHEY, CDR2 SMNVEV (reference sequence). The CDR3 totals 15 residues. The DNA for the CDR3 is TGTGCCAGCAGTTTTGCCCGACCGGGACAGGGTATAACTTTCTTT. It codes for CASSFARPGQGITFF.

This clonotype was picked up many times. J is TRBJ2-7 and V is TRBV6-5; TRBD2 agrees at 15 bases. J lost 4 bases, V lost 4 bases, and 5 bases had no gene match. CDR3 length: 16 residues. Per germline, CDR1 MNHEY and CDR2 SVGAGI. CDR3: CASSSRGTSGRYEQYF. The DNA for the CDR3 is TGTGCCAGCAGTTCCCGGGGGACTAGCGGGAGGTACGAGCAGTACTTC.

This clonotype was seen at least ten times. V is TRBV6-1 and J is TRBJ1-3; no reliable D call. Germline CDR1 and CDR2: MNHNS and SASEGT. CDR3 length equals 14 residues. Trimming pared 1 base from V and 0 bases from J, leaving 4 bases between. CDR3: CASSEGNSGNTIYF. As DNA, the CDR3 is TGTGCCAGCAGTGAAGGGAACTCTGGAAACACCATATATTTT.

The V and J genes are TRBV27 and TRBJ1-5; TRBD1 agrees at 8 bases. The J segment lost 2 bases and the V segment lost 0 bases, leaving 3 bases of the junction unmatched. CDR3 size: 16 residues. Germline assignment: CDR1 MNHEY and CDR2 SMNVEV (reference sequence). CDR3 region: CASSLSKTGGNQPQHF. The DNA of the CDR3 is TGTGCCAGCAGTTTATCGAAGACAGGGGGCAATCAGCCCCAGCATTTT.

This clonotype was counted ten times or more. The chain joins TRBV28 to TRBJ1-2, with D possibly TRBD1 on 5 matching bases. The CDR3 extends over 14 amino acids. From germline, CDR1 is MDHEN and CDR2 SYDVKM. Trimming took off 3 bases at V and 5 bases at J, with 13 bases between the two ends. CDR3 bases: TGTGCCAGCAGTTTTGGAGGGACTGAGTATGGCTACACCTTC. Amino acid sequence: CASSFGGTEYGYTF.